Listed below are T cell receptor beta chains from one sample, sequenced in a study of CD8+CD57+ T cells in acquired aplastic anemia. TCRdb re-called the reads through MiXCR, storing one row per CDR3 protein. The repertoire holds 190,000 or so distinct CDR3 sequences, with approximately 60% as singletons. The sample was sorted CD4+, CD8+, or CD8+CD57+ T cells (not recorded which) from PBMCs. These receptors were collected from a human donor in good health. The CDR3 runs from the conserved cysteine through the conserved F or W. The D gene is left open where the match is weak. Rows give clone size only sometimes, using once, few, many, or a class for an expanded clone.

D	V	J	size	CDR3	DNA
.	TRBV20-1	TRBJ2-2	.	CSGWQGSGELFF	TGCAGTGGGTGGCAGGGTTCCGGGGAGCTGTTTTTT
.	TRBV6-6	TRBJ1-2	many	CASSDGRANYGYTF	TGTGCCAGCAGTGACGGACGGGCTAACTATGGCTACACCTTC
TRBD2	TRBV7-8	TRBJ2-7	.	CASGSQTSGGSYEQYF	TGTGCCAGCGGTTCCCAGACTAGCGGGGGTTCCTACGAGCAGTACTTC
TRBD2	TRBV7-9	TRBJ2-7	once	CASSFGAGAIYEQYF	TGTGCCAGCAGCTTCGGAGCGGGAGCGATATACGAGCAGTACTTC
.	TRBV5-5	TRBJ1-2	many	CASSIGGVYGYTF	TGTGCCAGCAGTATAGGGGGTGTCTATGGCTACACCTTC
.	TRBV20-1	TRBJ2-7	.	CSFWDKVWEQYF	TGCAGCTTTTGGGACAAGGTATGGGAGCAGTACTTC
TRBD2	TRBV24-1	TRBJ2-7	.	CATSGNSGGWRSYEQYF	TGTGCCACCAGTGGTAATAGCGGGGGGTGGAGGTCCTACGAGCAGTACTTC
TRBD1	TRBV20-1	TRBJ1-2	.	CSALTGSYGYTF	TGCAGTGCCCTGACAGGGAGCTATGGCTACACCTTC
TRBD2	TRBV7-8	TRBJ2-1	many	CASSLVLTSGIDEQFF	TGTGCCAGCAGCTTAGTTCTGACTAGCGGGATTGATGAGCAGTTCTTC
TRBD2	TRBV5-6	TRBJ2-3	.	CASSLTYFRGGGDTQYF	TGTGCCAGCAGCTTGACGTACTTTCGCGGGGGAGGAGATACGCAGTATTTT
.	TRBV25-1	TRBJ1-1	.	CASSENSEAFF	TGTGCCAGCAGTGAAAACAGCGAAGCTTTCTTT
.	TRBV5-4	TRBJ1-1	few	CASSLGGDPQGAFF	TGTGCCAGCAGCTTGGGGGGGGACCCACAGGGAGCTTTCTTT
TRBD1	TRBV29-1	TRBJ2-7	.	CSAAGTGPYEQYF	TGCAGCGCTGCCGGGACAGGTCCCTACGAGCAGTACTTC
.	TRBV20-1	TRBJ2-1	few	CSANNRESPNNEQFF	TGCAGTGCCAATAACAGGGAATCCCCTAACAATGAGCAGTTCTTC
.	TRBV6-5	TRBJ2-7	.	CATATVGEQYF	TGTGCCACCGCGACGGTGGGGGAGCAGTACTTC
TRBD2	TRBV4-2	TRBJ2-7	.	CASSLRLAGSYEQYF	TGTGCCAGCAGCCTAAGACTAGCGGGGTCCTACGAGCAGTACTTC
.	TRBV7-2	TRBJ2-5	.	CATSQGLQETQYF	TGTGCCACCTCACAGGGCCTCCAAGAGACCCAGTACTTC
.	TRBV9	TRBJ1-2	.	CASSPPTGQETHYGYTF	TGTGCCAGCAGCCCCCCGACGGGACAAGAGACCCACTATGGCTACACCTTC
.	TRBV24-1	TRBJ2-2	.	CATLDSSNTGELFF	TGTGCCACCCTTGACAGCTCGAACACCGGGGAGCTGTTTTTT
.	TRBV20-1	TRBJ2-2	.	CSARGSTNGELFF	TGCAGTGCTAGAGGGTCGACGAACGGGGAGCTGTTTTTT
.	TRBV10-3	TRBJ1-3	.	CAISDSSSGNTIYF	TGTGCCATCAGTGATAGCAGCTCTGGAAACACCATATATTTT
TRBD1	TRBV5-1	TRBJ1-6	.	CASSWDRGSNSPLHF	TGCGCCAGCAGCTGGGACAGGGGAAGTAATTCACCCCTCCACTTT
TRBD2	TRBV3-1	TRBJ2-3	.	CASSPMAGGLGGTQYF	TGTGCCAGCAGCCCTATGGCGGGAGGGCTTGGTGGTACGCAGTATTTT
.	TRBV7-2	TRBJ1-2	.	CASSSSGTTNYGYTF	TGTGCCAGCAGCTCATCCGGGACAACTAACTATGGCTACACCTTC
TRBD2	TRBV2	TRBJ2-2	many	CARGRSGSGTGELFF	TGTGCCAGGGGGCGTAGCGGGAGTGGCACCGGGGAGCTGTTTTTT
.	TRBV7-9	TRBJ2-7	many	CASSLERDTGYPYEQYF	TGTGCCAGCAGCTTAGAGAGGGATACGGGGTACCCCTACGAGCAGTACTTC
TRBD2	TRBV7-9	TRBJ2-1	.	CASRRLAGSSYNEQFF	TGTGCCAGCAGAAGATTAGCGGGAAGCTCCTACAATGAGCAGTTCTTC
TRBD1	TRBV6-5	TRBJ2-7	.	CASSGQGEQYF	TGTGCCAGCAGCGGACAGGGCGAGCAGTACTTC
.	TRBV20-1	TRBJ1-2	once	CSARGGGLGGYTF	TGCAGTGCCCGTGGGGGGGGCCTTGGGGGCTACACCTTC
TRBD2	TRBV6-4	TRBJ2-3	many	CASSEIGGMGADTQYF	TGTGCCAGCAGTGAAATCGGGGGGATGGGTGCAGATACGCAGTATTTT
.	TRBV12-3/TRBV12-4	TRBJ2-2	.	CASTPGQHNTGGLFF	TGTGCCAGTACCCCCGGACAGCACAACACCGGGGGGCTGTTTTTT
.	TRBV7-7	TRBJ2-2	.	CASSFPGGAGELFF	TGTGCTAGCAGCTTTCCTGGGGGTGCCGGGGAGCTGTTTTTT
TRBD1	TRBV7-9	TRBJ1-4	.	CASSQTAGQGANEKLFF	TGTGCCAGCAGCCAAACCGCGGGACAGGGGGCTAATGAAAAACTGTTTTTT
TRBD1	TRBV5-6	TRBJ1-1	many	CASSSGGWDTEAFF	TGTGCCAGCAGCTCAGGGGGTTGGGACACTGAAGCTTTCTTT
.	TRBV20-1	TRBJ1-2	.	CSAPHYPHGTGYTF	TGCAGTGCTCCTCATTACCCCCACGGTACGGGCTACACCTTC
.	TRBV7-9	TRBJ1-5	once	CASSLDREAEPQHF	TGTGCCAGCAGCTTAGACAGGGAAGCGGAGCCCCAGCATTTT
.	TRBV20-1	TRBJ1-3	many	CSAHDGYSGNTIYF	TGCAGTGCTCACGACGGTTACTCTGGAAACACCATATATTTT
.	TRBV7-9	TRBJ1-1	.	CASTPSGGRNTEAFF	TGTGCCAGCACCCCGTCGGGAGGAAGGAACACTGAAGCTTTCTTT
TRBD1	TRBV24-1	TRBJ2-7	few	CATSPNPGQGTYEQYF	TGTGCCACCAGTCCTAACCCGGGACAGGGGACCTACGAGCAGTACTTC
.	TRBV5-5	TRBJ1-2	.	CASSFESRGYGYTF	TGCGCCAGCAGCTTTGAGTCGCGGGGGTATGGCTACACCTTC
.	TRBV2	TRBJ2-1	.	CASWDHRTHEQFF	TGTGCCAGCTGGGACCACCGGACCCATGAGCAGTTCTTC
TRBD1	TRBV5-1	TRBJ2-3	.	CASSFGQGADTQYF	TGCGCCAGCAGCTTTGGACAGGGTGCAGATACGCAGTATTTT
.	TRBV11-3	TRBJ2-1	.	CASSSVVGRANEQFF	TGTGCCAGCAGCTCCGTCGTCGGCAGGGCGAATGAGCAGTTCTTC
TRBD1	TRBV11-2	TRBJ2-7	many	CASSFLSGQGKGYEQYF	TGTGCCAGCAGCTTTCTTTCGGGACAGGGAAAGGGATACGAGCAGTACTTC
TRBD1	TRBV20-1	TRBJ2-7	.	CSAREQGAYEQYF	TGCAGTGCTAGAGAACAGGGGGCCTACGAGCAGTACTTC
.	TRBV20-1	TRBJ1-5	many	CSARLGDSNQPQHF	TGCAGTGCTAGGCTAGGGGATAGCAATCAGCCCCAGCATTTT
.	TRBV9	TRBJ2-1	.	CASSDQGYNEQFF	TGTGCCAGCAGCGACCAGGGGTACAATGAGCAGTTCTTC
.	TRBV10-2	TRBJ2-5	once	CASSRYRGAEKETQYF	TGCGCCAGCAGTAGATATCGTGGGGCAGAAAAAGAGACCCAGTACTTC
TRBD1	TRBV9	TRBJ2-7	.	CASSPTGQGWEQYF	TGTGCCAGCAGCCCGACTGGACAGGGTTGGGAGCAGTACTTC
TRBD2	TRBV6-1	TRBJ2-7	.	CASTSHSLAGPMKYEQYF	TGTGCCAGCACCTCTCACTCATTAGCGGGACCTATGAAGTACGAGCAGTACTTC
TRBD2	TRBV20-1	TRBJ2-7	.	CSAPNSGRISYEQYF	TGCAGTGCACCTAATAGCGGGAGGATCTCCTACGAGCAGTACTTC